This T cell receptor (beta chain) is drawn from a study of CD8 T cells in Susac syndrome. Reverse transcription used about 0.45 to 1 ug RNA and random hexamers. Multiplex immunoSEQ PCR targeted 54 Vbeta and 13 Jbeta TCR beta segments. TCRdb fed the immunoSEQ multiplex PCR reads into MiXCR, producing one record per CDR3 protein. The sample gives 180,000 or so distinct CDR3 sequences, just under 95% of which show up once; 0.1% is in the top ten. Healthy donors served as age- and sex-matched controls. CD8+ and CD4+ T cells were negatively isolated; TEMRA cells were FACS-enriched. What was sequenced was CD4+ T cells from PBMCs. The clonotype was recovered from a human donor in good health.

CDR3 nucleotide sequence: TGCAGTGCTAGGAGCATTCAGCCCAACAATGAGCAGTTCTTC. Its translation: CSARSIQPNNEQFF. The V gene is TRBV20-1, the J gene TRBJ2-1; no clear D gene. Trimming cost V 3 bases and J 5 bases, with 14 bases left between them. The CDR3 is 14 amino acids. CDR1 is DFQATT and CDR2 is SNEGSKA in the germline V gene (reference sequence).